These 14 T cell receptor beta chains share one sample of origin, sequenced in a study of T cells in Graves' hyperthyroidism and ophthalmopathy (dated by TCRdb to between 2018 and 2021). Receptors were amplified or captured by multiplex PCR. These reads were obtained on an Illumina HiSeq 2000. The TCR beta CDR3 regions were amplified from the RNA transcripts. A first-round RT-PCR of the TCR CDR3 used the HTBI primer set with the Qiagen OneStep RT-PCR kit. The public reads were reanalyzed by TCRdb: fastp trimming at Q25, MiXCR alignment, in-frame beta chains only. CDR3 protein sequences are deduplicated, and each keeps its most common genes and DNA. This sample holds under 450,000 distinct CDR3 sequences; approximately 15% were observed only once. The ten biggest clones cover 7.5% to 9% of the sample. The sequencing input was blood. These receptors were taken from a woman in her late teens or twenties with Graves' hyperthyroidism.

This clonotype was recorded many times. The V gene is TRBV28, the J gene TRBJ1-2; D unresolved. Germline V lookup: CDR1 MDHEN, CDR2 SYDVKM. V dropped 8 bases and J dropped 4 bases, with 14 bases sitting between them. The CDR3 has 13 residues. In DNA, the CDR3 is TGTGCCAGCGGAGACCCCGACCCCTATGGCTACACCTTC. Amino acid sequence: CASGDPDPYGYTF.

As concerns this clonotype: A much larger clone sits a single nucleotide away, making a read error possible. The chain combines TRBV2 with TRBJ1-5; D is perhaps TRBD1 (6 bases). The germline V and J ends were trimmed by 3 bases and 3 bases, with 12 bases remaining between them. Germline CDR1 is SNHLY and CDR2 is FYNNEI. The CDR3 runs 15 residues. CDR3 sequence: CASSDQGLINQPQHF. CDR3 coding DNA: TGTGCCAGCAGTGACCAGGGGCTAATCAATCAGCCCCAGCATTTT.

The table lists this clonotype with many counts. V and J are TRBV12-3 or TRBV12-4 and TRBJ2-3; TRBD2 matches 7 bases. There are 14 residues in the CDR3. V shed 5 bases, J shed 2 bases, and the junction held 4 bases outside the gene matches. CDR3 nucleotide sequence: TGTGCCAGCAGTCCGGGACTAAACACAGATACGCAGTATTTT. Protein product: CASSPGLNTDTQYF.

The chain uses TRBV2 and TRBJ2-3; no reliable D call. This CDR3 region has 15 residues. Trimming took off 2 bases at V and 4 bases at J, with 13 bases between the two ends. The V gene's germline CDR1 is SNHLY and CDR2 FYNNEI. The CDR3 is CASSELSAVADTQYF. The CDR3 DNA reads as TGTGCCAGCAGTGAACTGTCGGCAGTCGCAGATACGCAGTATTTT.

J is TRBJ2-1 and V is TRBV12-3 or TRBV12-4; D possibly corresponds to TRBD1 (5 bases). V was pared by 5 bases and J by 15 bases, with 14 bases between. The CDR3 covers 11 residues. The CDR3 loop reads CASSLLGLPFF. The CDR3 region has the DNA TGTGCCAGCAGTCTCCTGGGGCTTCCGTTCTTC.

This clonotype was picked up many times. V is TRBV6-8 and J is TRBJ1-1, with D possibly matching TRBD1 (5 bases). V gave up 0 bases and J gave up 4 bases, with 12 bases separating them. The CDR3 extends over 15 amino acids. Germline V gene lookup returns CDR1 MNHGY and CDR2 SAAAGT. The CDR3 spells CASSYSYRSITEAFF. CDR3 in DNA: TGTGCCAGCAGTTACTCTTACAGGAGTATCACTGAAGCTTTCTTT.

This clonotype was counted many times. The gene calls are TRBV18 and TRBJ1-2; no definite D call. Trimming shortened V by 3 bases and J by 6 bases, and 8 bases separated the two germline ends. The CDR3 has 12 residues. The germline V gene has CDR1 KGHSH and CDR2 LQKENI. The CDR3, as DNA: TGTGCCAGCTCACCTTCCGGGGATGGCTACACCTTC. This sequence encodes CASSPSGDGYTF.

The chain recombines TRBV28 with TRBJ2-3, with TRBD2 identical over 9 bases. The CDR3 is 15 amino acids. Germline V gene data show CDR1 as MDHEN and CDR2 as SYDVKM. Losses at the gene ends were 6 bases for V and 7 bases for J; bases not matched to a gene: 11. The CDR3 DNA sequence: TGTGCCAGCAGCCTAGCGGGAAGCGGGGAAAATACGCAGTATTTT. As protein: CASSLAGSGENTQYF.

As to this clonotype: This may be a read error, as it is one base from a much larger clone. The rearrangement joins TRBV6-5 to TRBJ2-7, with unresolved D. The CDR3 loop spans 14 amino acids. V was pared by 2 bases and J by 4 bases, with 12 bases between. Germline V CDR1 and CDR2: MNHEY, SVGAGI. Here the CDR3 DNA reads TGTGCCAGCAGTTACCCGAACCGGGTTTACGAGCAGTACTTC. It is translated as CASSYPNRVYEQYF.

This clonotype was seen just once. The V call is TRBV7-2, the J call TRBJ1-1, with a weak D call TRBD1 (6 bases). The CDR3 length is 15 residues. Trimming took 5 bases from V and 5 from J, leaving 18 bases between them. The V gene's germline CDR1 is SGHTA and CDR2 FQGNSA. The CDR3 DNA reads TGTGCCAGCAGCCTCGTCTGGGGGCAAGAAACTGAAGCTTTCTTT. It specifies CASSLVWGQETEAFF.

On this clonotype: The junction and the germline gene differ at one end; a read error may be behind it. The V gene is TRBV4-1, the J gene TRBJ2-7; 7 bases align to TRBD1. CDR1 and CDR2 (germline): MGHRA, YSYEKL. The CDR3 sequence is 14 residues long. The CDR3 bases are TGCGCCGGCAGCTATAGGGACAGAGCCTACGAGCAGTACTTC. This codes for CAGSYRDRAYEQYF.

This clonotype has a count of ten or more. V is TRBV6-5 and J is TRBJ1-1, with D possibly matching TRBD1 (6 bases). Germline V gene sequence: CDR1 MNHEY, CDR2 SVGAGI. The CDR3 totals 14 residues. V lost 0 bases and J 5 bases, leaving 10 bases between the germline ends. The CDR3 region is CASSYSARGTEAFF. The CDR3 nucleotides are TGTGCCAGCAGTTACTCGGCCAGGGGTACTGAAGCTTTCTTT.

The CDR3 nucleotides read TGTGCCAGCAGTTTGACTAGCGGGAGGTCCTACGAGCAGTACTTC. Translation: CASSLTSGRSYEQYF. The chain uses TRBV28 and TRBJ2-7; TRBD2 aligns across 13 bases. The CDR3 loop spans 15 amino acids. Per the germline V gene, CDR1 is MDHEN and CDR2 is SYDVKM. J gave up 1 base and V 3 bases, and 0 bases lay outside the gene matches.

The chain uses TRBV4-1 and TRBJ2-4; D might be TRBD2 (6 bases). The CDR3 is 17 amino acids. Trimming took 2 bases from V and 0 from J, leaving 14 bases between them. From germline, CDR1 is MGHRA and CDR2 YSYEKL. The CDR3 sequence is CASSQRPEEGAKNIQYF. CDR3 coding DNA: TGCGCCAGCAGCCAAAGGCCGGAGGAGGGAGCCAAAAACATTCAGTACTTC.